This T cell receptor (beta chain) was obtained from a study of T cell repertoires in cytomegalovirus infection. Each CDR3 protein gets one entry after TCRdb re-called the reads with MiXCR. The sample has some 350,000 distinct CDR3 sequences, 25% to 30% seen once. Germline-derived CDR1 and CDR2 are SGHVS and FNYEAQ. CDR3 length: 15 residues. V lost 7 bases and J lost 0, with 14 bases in between. This clonotype was counted once. Its antigen is currently unknown. The source was cultured PBMCs, collected from culture after CMV antigen stimulation. This receptor was taken from a human donor in good health (CMV status not recorded). Some clones in this sample may be carry-over from other donors' samples. The chain uses TRBV7-6 and TRBJ2-3, with D maybe TRBD1 (5 bases). This CDR3 is CASTQGRPSTDTQYF. CDR3 bases: TGTGCCAGCACCCAGGGAAGACCGAGCACAGATACGCAGTATTTT.